The rows below give T cell receptor beta chains drawn from one sample of a study of cytomegalovirus exposure and HLA in healthy donors. Here immunoSEQ multiplex PCR was the method, and the copy in TCRdb shows in-frame clones only, minus some. The sample records around 100,000 clones, roughly 66% being singletons. Source material: PBMCs. These receptors came from a woman under 40 in good health and CMV-seronegative. Both conserved end residues are part of each CDR3. A D gene is named only where the DNA matches it firmly. Size is stated for part of the rows, as once, few or many counts, or as a class when the clone is expanded.

>.|TRBV7-6|TRBJ1-3|.
TGTGCCAGCAGCTTAAACACTGGAAACACCATATATTTT
CASSLNTGNTIYF
>.|TRBV20-1|TRBJ2-7|.
TGCAGTGCCGACAGTTACTACGAGCAGTACTTC
CSADSYYEQYF
>TRBD1|TRBV6-4|TRBJ2-7|few
TGTGCCAGCTTGCCGGGACAGTTCTACGAGCAGTACTTC
CASLPGQFYEQYF
>TRBD1|TRBV6-1|TRBJ1-2|few
TGTGCCAGCAGTGACCCTGGACAGGGCCCCTTGAGCTATGGCTACACCTTC
CASSDPGQGPLSYGYTF
>.|TRBV5-5|TRBJ2-7|.
TGTGCCAGCAGCTTGTCGGTAAGCTACGAGCAGTACTTC
CASSLSVSYEQYF
>TRBD1|TRBV28|TRBJ2-7|.
TGTGCCAGCAGCTCCCCCGGGACAGGGGTCTACGAGCAGTACTTC
CASSSPGTGVYEQYF
>TRBD2|TRBV2|TRBJ2-7|.
TGTGCCAGCAGGTATAGCGGTGTTCGACTAGCGGGAAACGAGCAGTACTTC
CASRYSGVRLAGNEQYF
>TRBD2|TRBV5-1|TRBJ2-1|.
TGCGCCAGCAGCTTACTAGCGGGAGACTACAATGAGCAGTTCTTC
CASSLLAGDYNEQFF
>TRBD2|TRBV11-2|TRBJ2-1|few
TGTGCCAGCAGCTTAGATCGGGTGGCGGGAGGATACTACAATGAGCAGTTCTTC
CASSLDRVAGGYYNEQFF
>.|TRBV4-3|TRBJ1-1|.
TGCGCCAGCAGCCAAGACGTCGGTTTTGCAGCTTTCTTT
CASSQDVGFAAFF
>.|TRBV5-1|TRBJ2-1|.
TGCGCCAGCAGCTTGGTCGGGAGCTCCTACAATGAGCAGTTCTTC
CASSLVGSSYNEQFF
>.|TRBV5-4|TRBJ1-5|.
TGTGCCAGCAGCGCGGGGGCCACGGGTGATCAGCCCCAGCATTTT
CASSAGATGDQPQHF
>TRBD1|TRBV2|TRBJ1-2|once
TGTGCCAGCTCAGGGGGCGCAAGGGGCTACACCTTC
CASSGGARGYTF
>.|TRBV7-2|TRBJ2-5|.
TGTGCCAGCAGCTTAGTACGAGCAGGCACCGGTGCCACCCAGTACTTC
CASSLVRAGTGATQYF
>TRBD1|TRBV11-3|TRBJ2-1|.
TGTGCCAGCAGCTTCTCCGGGACAGGGTCCTACAATGAGCAGTTCTTC
CASSFSGTGSYNEQFF
>.|TRBV5-1|TRBJ1-5|.
TGCGCCAGCAGCTTGGATGGGGGGTTTGGTCAGCCCCAGCATTTT
CASSLDGGFGQPQHF
>.|TRBV27|TRBJ2-7|few
TGTGCCAGCAGTTTATCGGGCAGCTCCTACGAGCAGTACTTC
CASSLSGSSYEQYF
>.|TRBV12-5|TRBJ2-1|.
TGTGCTAGTGCCTCGCACACCCTACGGGGTAATGAGCAGTTCTTC
CASASHTLRGNEQFF
>.|TRBV6-1|TRBJ1-1|few
TGTGCCAGCTGCTCAGGTGTTGAGAACACTGAAGCTTTCTTT
CASCSGVENTEAFF
>.|TRBV4-1|TRBJ2-7|.
TGCGCCAGCAGCACGGGACTTCTCTCCTACGAGCAGTACTTC
CASSTGLLSYEQYF
>.|TRBV11-2|TRBJ2-7|.
TGTGCCAGCAGCTTAGATCCCTACAGGGTCGGCTCCTACGAGCAGTACTTC
CASSLDPYRVGSYEQYF
>TRBD2|TRBV19|TRBJ2-1|.
TGTGCCAGTAGTACCACTAGCGGGATACCCTCCTACAATGAGCAGTTCTTC
CASSTTSGIPSYNEQFF
>.|TRBV6-5|TRBJ1-2|.
TGTGCCAGCACCCTCGACAGTTGGAGTTTTGGCTACACCTTC
CASTLDSWSFGYTF
>TRBD1|TRBV7-9|TRBJ1-5|.
TGTGCCAGCAGCTTAGGAAAGGGGGCGGGGAATCAGCCCCAGCATTTT
CASSLGKGAGNQPQHF
>TRBD2|TRBV19|TRBJ2-1|.
TGTGCCAGTAAGCGGGAGGGCCACAATGAGCAGTTCTTC
CASKREGHNEQFF
>TRBD1|TRBV15|TRBJ1-1|.
TGTGCCACCAGCGACTTAGACAGGGCTCCCATGAACACTGAAGCTTTCTTT
CATSDLDRAPMNTEAFF
>.|TRBV23-1|TRBJ1-1|.
TGCGCCAGCACCCACAGCCAACAGGGCTCGAACACTGAAGCTTTCTTT
CASTHSQQGSNTEAFF
>TRBD1|TRBV6-5|TRBJ2-5|.
TGTGCCAGCAGTTTTTCCGGGACAGGGGGCCAAGAGACCCAGTACTTC
CASSFSGTGGQETQYF
>TRBD2|TRBV27|TRBJ2-3|.
TGTGCCACCATCAAGCGGGAGACAGATACGCAGTATTTT
CATIKRETDTQYF
>.|TRBV6-8|TRBJ1-6|.
TGTGCCAGCACCCTAGACAGGCCCTCCTATAATTCACCCCTCCACTTT
CASTLDRPSYNSPLHF
>.|TRBV10-3|TRBJ2-5|.
TGTGCCATCAGTGAGCCCTCATTGCGGCCGGGAGAGTCAGGTCCCGAAGAGACCCAGTACTTC
CAISEPSLRPGESGPEETQYF